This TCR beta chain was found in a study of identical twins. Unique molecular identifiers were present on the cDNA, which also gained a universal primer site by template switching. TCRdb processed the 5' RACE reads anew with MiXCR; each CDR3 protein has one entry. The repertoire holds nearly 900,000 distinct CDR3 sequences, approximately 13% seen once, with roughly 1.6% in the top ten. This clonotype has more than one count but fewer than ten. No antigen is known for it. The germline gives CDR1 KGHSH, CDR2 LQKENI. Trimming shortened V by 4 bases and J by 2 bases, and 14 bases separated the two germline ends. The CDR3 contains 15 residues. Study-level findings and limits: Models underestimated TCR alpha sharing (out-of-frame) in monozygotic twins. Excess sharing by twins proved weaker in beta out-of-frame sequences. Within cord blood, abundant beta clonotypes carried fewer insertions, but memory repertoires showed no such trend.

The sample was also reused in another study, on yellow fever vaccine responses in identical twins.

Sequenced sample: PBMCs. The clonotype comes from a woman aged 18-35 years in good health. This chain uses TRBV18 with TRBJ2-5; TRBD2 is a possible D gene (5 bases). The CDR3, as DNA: TGTGCCAGCTCACGTTCCGGGGATTTACAAGAGACCCAGTACTTC. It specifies CASSRSGDLQETQYF.